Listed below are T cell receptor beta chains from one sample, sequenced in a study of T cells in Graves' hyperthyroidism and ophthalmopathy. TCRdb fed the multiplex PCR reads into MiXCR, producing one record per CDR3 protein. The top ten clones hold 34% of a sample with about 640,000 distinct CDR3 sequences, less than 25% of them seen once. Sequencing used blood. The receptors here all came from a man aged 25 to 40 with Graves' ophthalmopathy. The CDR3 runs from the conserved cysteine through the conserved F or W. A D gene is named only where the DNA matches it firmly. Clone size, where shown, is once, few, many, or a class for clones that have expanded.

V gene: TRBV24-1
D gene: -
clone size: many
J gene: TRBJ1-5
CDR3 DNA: TGTGCCACCAGTGAGGTGGGTAGCAATCAGCCCCAGCATTTT
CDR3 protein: CATSEVGSNQPQHF

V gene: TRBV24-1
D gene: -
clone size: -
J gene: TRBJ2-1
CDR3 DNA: TGTGCCACCAGTGATTCACAGGATGAGCAGTTCTTC
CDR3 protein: CATSDSQDEQFF

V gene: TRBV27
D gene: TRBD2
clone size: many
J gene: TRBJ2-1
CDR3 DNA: TGTGCCAGCAGTTTGGCTGGCGGGAGTTTGAATGAGCAGTTCTTC
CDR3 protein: CASSLAGGSLNEQFF

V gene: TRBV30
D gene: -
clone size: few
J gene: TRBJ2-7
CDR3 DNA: TGTGCCTGGAGTGAAGCAGGCTACGAGCAGTACTTC
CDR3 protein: CAWSEAGYEQYF

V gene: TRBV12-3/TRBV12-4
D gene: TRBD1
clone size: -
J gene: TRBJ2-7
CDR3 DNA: TGTGCCAGCGCCCCAGGGGGATCCTACGAGCAGTACTTC
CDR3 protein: CASAPGGSYEQYF

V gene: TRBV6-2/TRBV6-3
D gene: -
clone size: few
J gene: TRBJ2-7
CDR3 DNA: TGTGCCAGCAGTTTGCTTGGGACCAACGCCTACGAGCAGTACTTC
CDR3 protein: CASSLLGTNAYEQYF

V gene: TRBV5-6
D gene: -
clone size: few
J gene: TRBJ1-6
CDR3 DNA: TGTGCCAGCAGCTCTACCTCAGGGAGCTCCTATAATTCACCCCTCCACTTT
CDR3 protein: CASSSTSGSSYNSPLHF

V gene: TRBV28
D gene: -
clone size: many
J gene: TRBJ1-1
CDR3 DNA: TGTGCCAGCAGTTTTGGGGGAACTGAAGCTTTCTTT
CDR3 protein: CASSFGGTEAFF

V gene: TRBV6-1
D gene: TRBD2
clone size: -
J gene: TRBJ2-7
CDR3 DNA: TGTGCCAGCAGTGACGGGACTAGCGGGAGTTACGAGAAGTACTTC
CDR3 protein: CASSDGTSGSYEKYF

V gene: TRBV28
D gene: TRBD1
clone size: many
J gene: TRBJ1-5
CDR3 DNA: TGTGCCAGCAGATCGGGACAGGGAACGATGGGTCAGCCCCAGCATTTT
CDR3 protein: CASRSGQGTMGQPQHF

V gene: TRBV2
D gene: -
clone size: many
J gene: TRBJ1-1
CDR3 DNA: TGTGCCAGCAGTGCAACGGGGAACACTGAAGCTTTCTTT
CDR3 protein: CASSATGNTEAFF

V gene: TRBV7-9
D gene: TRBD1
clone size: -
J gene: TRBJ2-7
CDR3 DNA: TGTGCCAGCAGCTTTAGGACAGGGATATCCTACGAGCAGTACTTC
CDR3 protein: CASSFRTGISYEQYF

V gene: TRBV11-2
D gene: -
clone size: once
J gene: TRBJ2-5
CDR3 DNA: TGTGCCAGCAGCTTCGACCCACCGGGCAGGGGGGGAGAGACCCAGTACTTC
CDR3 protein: CASSFDPPGRGGETQYF

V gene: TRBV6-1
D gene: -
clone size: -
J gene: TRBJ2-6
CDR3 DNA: TGTGCCAGCAGCACTGACTCTGGGGCCAACGTCCTGACTTTC
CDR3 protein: CASSTDSGANVLTF

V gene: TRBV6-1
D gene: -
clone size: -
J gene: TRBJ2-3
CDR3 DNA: TGTGCCAGTCCCGAAGGGGCTGGCCCAGATACGCAGTATTTT
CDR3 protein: CASPEGAGPDTQYF

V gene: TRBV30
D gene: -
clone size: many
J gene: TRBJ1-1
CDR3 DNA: TGTGCCTGGAGTGGCGCTTTTATGAACACTGAAGCTTTCTTT
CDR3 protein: CAWSGAFMNTEAFF

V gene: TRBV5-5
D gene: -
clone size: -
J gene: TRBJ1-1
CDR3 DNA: TGTGCCAGCAGCTTGGCGGCGGTCCAGGGAGGTACTGAAGCTTTCTTT
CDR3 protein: CASSLAAVQGGTEAFF

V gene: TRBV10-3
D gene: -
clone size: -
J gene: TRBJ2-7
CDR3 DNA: TGTGCCATCAGGGGGGCGTCCTACGAGCAGTACTTC
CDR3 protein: CAIRGASYEQYF

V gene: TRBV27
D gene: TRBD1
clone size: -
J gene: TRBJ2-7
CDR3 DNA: TGTGCCAGCAGATCTTTGACAGGGATCTCCTACGAGCAGTACTTC
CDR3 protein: CASRSLTGISYEQYF

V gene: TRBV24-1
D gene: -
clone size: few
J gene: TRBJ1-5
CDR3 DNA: TGTGCCACCAAATGGATCAGTGATAGCAGCCAGCCCCAGCATTTT
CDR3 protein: CATKWISDSSQPQHF

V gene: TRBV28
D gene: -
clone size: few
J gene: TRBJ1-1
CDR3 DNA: TGTGCCAGCGGGGGACACGAAACTGAAGCTTTCTTT
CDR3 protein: CASGGHETEAFF

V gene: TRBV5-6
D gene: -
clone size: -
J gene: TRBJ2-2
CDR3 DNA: TGTGCCAGCAGCTTGTCATCCGGTAACGGGGAGCTGTTTTTT
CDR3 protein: CASSLSSGNGELFF

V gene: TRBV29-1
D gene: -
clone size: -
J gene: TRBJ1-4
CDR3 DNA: TGCAGCGTTGGTCAGGGAGGCGGAAAACTGTTTTTT
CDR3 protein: CSVGQGGGKLFF

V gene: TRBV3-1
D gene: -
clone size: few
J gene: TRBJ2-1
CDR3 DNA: TGTGCCAGCAGCCACTTACGACAGACCATTAAGAGCTCCTACAATGAGCAGTTCTTC
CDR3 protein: CASSHLRQTIKSSYNEQFF

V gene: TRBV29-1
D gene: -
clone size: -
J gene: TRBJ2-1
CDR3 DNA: TGCAGCGTTCGGTCTTGGGGATTCAATGAGCAGTTCTTC
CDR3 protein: CSVRSWGFNEQFF

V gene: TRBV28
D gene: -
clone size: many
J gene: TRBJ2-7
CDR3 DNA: TGTGCCAGCACTTCCAGGGGACACTACGAGCAGTACTTC
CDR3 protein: CASTSRGHYEQYF

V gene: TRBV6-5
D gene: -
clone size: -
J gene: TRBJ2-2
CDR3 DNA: TGTGCCAGCAGTTGGGGGATGGGAACCGGGGAGCTGTTTTTT
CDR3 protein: CASSWGMGTGELFF

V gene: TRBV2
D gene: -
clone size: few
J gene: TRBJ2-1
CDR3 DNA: TGTGCCAGCATACTATACTCCTACAATGAGCAGTTCTTC
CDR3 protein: CASILYSYNEQFF

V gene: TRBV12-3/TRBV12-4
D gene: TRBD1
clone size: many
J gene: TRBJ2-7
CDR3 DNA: TGTGCCAGCAGTTTAGAAAGACAGGGGGCACGCGAGCAGTACTTC
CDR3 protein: CASSLERQGAREQYF

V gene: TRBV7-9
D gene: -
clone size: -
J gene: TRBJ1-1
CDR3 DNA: TGTGCCGGCAGCCGAGCAGGGGACACTGAAGCTTTCTTT
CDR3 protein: CAGSRAGDTEAFF

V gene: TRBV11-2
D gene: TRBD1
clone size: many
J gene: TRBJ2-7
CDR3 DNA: TGTGCCAGCAGGACCGGGACAGGGGACTACGAGCAGTACTTC
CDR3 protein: CASRTGTGDYEQYF

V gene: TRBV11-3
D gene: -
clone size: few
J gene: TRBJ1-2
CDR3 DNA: TGTGCCAGCCGCTACCCCCTCCCGGGGGAAGGTAGGTATGGCTACACCTTC
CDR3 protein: CASRYPLPGEGRYGYTF

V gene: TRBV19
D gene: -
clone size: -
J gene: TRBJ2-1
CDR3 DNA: TGTGCCAGTAGTATAGCGACAGGTAACAATGAGCAGTTCTTC
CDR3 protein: CASSIATGNNEQFF

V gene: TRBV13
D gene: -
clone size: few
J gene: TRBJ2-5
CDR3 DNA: TGTGCCAGCAGCTTATTCAGGGGGGGCGCAGAGACCCAGTACTTC
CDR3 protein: CASSLFRGGAETQYF

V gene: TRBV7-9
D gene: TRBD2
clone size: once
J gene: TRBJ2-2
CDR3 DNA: TGTGCCAGCAGCTACCCGACTAGCGGGGGCCCCGAGGCCGGGGAGCTGTTTTTT
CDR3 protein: CASSYPTSGGPEAGELFF

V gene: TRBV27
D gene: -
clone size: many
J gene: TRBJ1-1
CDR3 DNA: TGTGCCAGCAGTTTAATGCGTCCGAACACTGAAGCTTTCTTT
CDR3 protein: CASSLMRPNTEAFF

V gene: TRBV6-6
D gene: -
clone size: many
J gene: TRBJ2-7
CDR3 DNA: TGTGCCAGCAGTTACCGTTTCGACAGCTACGAGCAGTACTTC
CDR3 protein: CASSYRFDSYEQYF

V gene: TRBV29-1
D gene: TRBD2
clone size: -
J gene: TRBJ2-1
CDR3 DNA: TGCAGCGTTGGGTTCCGACTAGCGGGACACAATGAGCAGTTCTTC
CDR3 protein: CSVGFRLAGHNEQFF

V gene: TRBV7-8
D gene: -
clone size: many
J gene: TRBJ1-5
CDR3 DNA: TGTGCCAGCAGGGCTAAACGGGGAAGGGATCAGCCCCAGCATTTT
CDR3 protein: CASRAKRGRDQPQHF

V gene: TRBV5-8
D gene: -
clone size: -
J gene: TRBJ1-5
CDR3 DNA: TGTGCCAGCAGCTTGGAGAGGATTGAGCCCCAGCATTTT
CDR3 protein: CASSLERIEPQHF

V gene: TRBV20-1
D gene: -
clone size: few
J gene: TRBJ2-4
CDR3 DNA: TGCAGTGCTATTTTAGCCAAAAACATTCAGTACTTC
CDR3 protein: CSAILAKNIQYF

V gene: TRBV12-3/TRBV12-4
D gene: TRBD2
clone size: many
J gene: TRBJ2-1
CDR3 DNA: TGTGCCAGCAGTTTAGCCTTGGGGGGGATAAGAAACAATGAGCAGTTCTTC
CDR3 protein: CASSLALGGIRNNEQFF